This is a list of T cell receptor beta chains from one sample in a study of cytomegalovirus exposure and HLA in healthy donors. Sequenced by immunoSEQ multiplex PCR; TCRdb stores in-frame clones only, minus some. Of 110,000 or so clones listed, around 82% are singletons. The sample consisted of PBMCs. The receptors come from a woman aged 25-40 years in good health and CMV-seropositive. Both conserved end residues are part of each CDR3. Fields, in order: D gene, V gene, J gene, clone size, CDR3 DNA, CDR3 protein. D genes are given only for firm matches. Rows may omit the clone size; those that give it use once, few, many or a size class.

D gene: NA
V gene: TRBV5-5
J gene: TRBJ1-6
clone size: NA
CDR3 DNA: TGTGCCAGCAGCCGTCTTCCGGGATTTGATTCACCCCTCCACTTT
CDR3 protein: CASSRLPGFDSPLHF

D gene: NA
V gene: TRBV4-1
J gene: TRBJ1-1
clone size: NA
CDR3 DNA: TGCGCCAGCAGCCAAGAATCGGGTGTGAACACTGAAGCTTTCTTT
CDR3 protein: CASSQESGVNTEAFF

D gene: NA
V gene: TRBV21-1
J gene: TRBJ1-4
clone size: NA
CDR3 DNA: TGTGCCAGCAGCAAAGCGGGACTGAGTAATGAAAAACTGTTTTTT
CDR3 protein: CASSKAGLSNEKLFF

D gene: NA
V gene: TRBV9
J gene: TRBJ2-1
clone size: NA
CDR3 DNA: TGTGCCAGCAGCCAAACGGGGAATTCATGGGAGCAGTTCTTC
CDR3 protein: CASSQTGNSWEQFF

D gene: NA
V gene: TRBV4-1
J gene: TRBJ1-5
clone size: NA
CDR3 DNA: TGCGCCAGCAGCCAAGACGGCGGGAGTCAGCCCCAGCATTTT
CDR3 protein: CASSQDGGSQPQHF

D gene: TRBD2
V gene: TRBV11-3
J gene: TRBJ2-1
clone size: NA
CDR3 DNA: TGTGCCAGCAGCTTTCCTGCGGGAGGGTGGTTTGAGCAGTTCTTC
CDR3 protein: CASSFPAGGWFEQFF

D gene: TRBD1
V gene: TRBV30
J gene: TRBJ2-3
clone size: NA
CDR3 DNA: TGTGCCTGGGACAGGGTAGGCACAGATACGCAGTATTTT
CDR3 protein: CAWDRVGTDTQYF

D gene: TRBD1
V gene: TRBV5-1
J gene: TRBJ2-1
clone size: NA
CDR3 DNA: TGCGCCAGCAGCTTACAGGGGGCGCGGGAGCAGTTCTTC
CDR3 protein: CASSLQGAREQFF

D gene: NA
V gene: TRBV11-3
J gene: TRBJ2-3
clone size: few
CDR3 DNA: TGTGCCAGCAGCTTAGTCCTAAGAGATACGCAGTATTTT
CDR3 protein: CASSLVLRDTQYF

D gene: TRBD2
V gene: TRBV5-4
J gene: TRBJ2-1
clone size: NA
CDR3 DNA: TGTGCCAGCAGCTTGGAACTAGCGGGGGGCCGGGATGAGCAGTTCTTC
CDR3 protein: CASSLELAGGRDEQFF

D gene: NA
V gene: TRBV11-3
J gene: TRBJ2-1
clone size: NA
CDR3 DNA: TGTGCCAGCAGCTTAGCGGGAATAGACAATGAGCAGTTCTTC
CDR3 protein: CASSLAGIDNEQFF

D gene: NA
V gene: TRBV15
J gene: TRBJ1-6
clone size: NA
CDR3 DNA: TGTGCCACCAGCAGAGCGAATTCACCCCTCCACTTT
CDR3 protein: CATSRANSPLHF

D gene: NA
V gene: TRBV19
J gene: TRBJ1-2
clone size: NA
CDR3 DNA: TGTGCCAGTAGTATAATCAGGACAAGCAACTATGGCTACACCTTC
CDR3 protein: CASSIIRTSNYGYTF

D gene: TRBD2
V gene: TRBV7-9
J gene: TRBJ2-5
clone size: NA
CDR3 DNA: TGTGCCAGCAGCTCCGGGACTAATCAGAAGACCCAGTACTTC
CDR3 protein: CASSSGTNQKTQYF

D gene: NA
V gene: TRBV6-5
J gene: TRBJ1-1
clone size: NA
CDR3 DNA: TGTGCCAGCAGCCTGACAGAGAACACTGAAGCTTTCTTT
CDR3 protein: CASSLTENTEAFF

D gene: NA
V gene: TRBV5-1
J gene: TRBJ2-1
clone size: NA
CDR3 DNA: TGCGCCAGCAGGGACTACCATAATGAGCAGTTCTTC
CDR3 protein: CASRDYHNEQFF

D gene: NA
V gene: TRBV27
J gene: TRBJ2-5
clone size: NA
CDR3 DNA: TGTGCCAGCAGTCCCGCAGGGTTTGTGGAGACCCAGTACTTC
CDR3 protein: CASSPAGFVETQYF

D gene: NA
V gene: TRBV10-3
J gene: TRBJ1-2
clone size: NA
CDR3 DNA: TGTGCCATCAGTGGCGGAGTTGAGGATGGCTACACCTTC
CDR3 protein: CAISGGVEDGYTF

D gene: NA
V gene: TRBV19
J gene: TRBJ2-5
clone size: NA
CDR3 DNA: TGTGCCAGTAGTACGTCTAGCGACCCTCCCCAAGAGACCCAGTACTTC
CDR3 protein: CASSTSSDPPQETQYF

D gene: NA
V gene: TRBV30
J gene: TRBJ2-7
clone size: NA
CDR3 DNA: TGTGCCTGGAGTGTATGGGGGCGGGGGAGCTCCTACGAGCAGTACTTC
CDR3 protein: CAWSVWGRGSSYEQYF

D gene: NA
V gene: TRBV30
J gene: TRBJ2-1
clone size: NA
CDR3 DNA: TGTGCCTGGAGTCCCAGGTACAATGAGCAGTTCTTC
CDR3 protein: CAWSPRYNEQFF

D gene: TRBD2
V gene: TRBV12-5
J gene: TRBJ2-1
clone size: NA
CDR3 DNA: TGTGCTAGTGGTATGCCCGGGGGGGTCTGGAATGAGCAGTTCTTC
CDR3 protein: CASGMPGGVWNEQFF

D gene: NA
V gene: TRBV9
J gene: TRBJ2-3
clone size: NA
CDR3 DNA: TGTGCCAGCAGCGTAAGGGGGACCACAGATACGCAGTATTTT
CDR3 protein: CASSVRGTTDTQYF

D gene: NA
V gene: TRBV7-2
J gene: TRBJ1-1
clone size: NA
CDR3 DNA: TGTGCCAGCAGCTTAGCTCGCAGGGTTGGCACTGAAGCTTTCTTT
CDR3 protein: CASSLARRVGTEAFF

D gene: TRBD2
V gene: TRBV5-1
J gene: TRBJ2-5
clone size: NA
CDR3 DNA: TGCGCCAGCAGCTCGGTAGCGGGTCGCCAAGAGACCCAGTACTTC
CDR3 protein: CASSSVAGRQETQYF

D gene: TRBD1
V gene: TRBV11-2
J gene: TRBJ2-2
clone size: NA
CDR3 DNA: TGTGCCAGCAGCTTCTTAGGGGGAAGGGGGACAGGGGACACCGGGGAGCTGTTTTTT
CDR3 protein: CASSFLGGRGTGDTGELFF

D gene: TRBD1
V gene: TRBV4-1
J gene: TRBJ1-6
clone size: NA
CDR3 DNA: TGCGCCAGCAGCCAAGTAACAGGGGTGAATTCACCCCTCCACTTT
CDR3 protein: CASSQVTGVNSPLHF

D gene: TRBD1
V gene: TRBV5-5
J gene: TRBJ1-1
clone size: NA
CDR3 DNA: TGTGCCAGCAGCTCCGATTATGGACAGGGCTCTGAAGCTTTCTTT
CDR3 protein: CASSSDYGQGSEAFF

D gene: TRBD1
V gene: TRBV19
J gene: TRBJ2-7
clone size: NA
CDR3 DNA: TGTGCCACTCTGCCGAGGGGACAGGGATCCGACGAGCAGTACTTC
CDR3 protein: CATLPRGQGSDEQYF

D gene: TRBD1
V gene: TRBV9
J gene: TRBJ1-4
clone size: NA
CDR3 DNA: TGTGCCAGCAGCGGGCGGGACAGGCGAGGTGCAACTAATGAAAAACTGTTTTTT
CDR3 protein: CASSGRDRRGATNEKLFF

D gene: NA
V gene: TRBV5-1
J gene: TRBJ2-5
clone size: NA
CDR3 DNA: TGCGCCAGCAGCTTGTCAGGGAAGGAGACCCAGTACTTC
CDR3 protein: CASSLSGKETQYF

D gene: NA
V gene: TRBV9
J gene: TRBJ2-5
clone size: NA
CDR3 DNA: TGTGCCAGCAGCGTAGAAGGGATAGCGGAGACCCAGTACTTC
CDR3 protein: CASSVEGIAETQYF

D gene: NA
V gene: TRBV5-3
J gene: TRBJ1-2
clone size: NA
CDR3 DNA: TGTGCCAGAACGCTGCGGGACAACTATGGCTACACCTTC
CDR3 protein: CARTLRDNYGYTF

D gene: NA
V gene: TRBV5-4
J gene: TRBJ1-2
clone size: NA
CDR3 DNA: TGTGCCAGCAGCCTTCCCTTTTGGGGGGTAGGATATGGCTACACCTTC
CDR3 protein: CASSLPFWGVGYGYTF

D gene: TRBD2
V gene: TRBV5-1
J gene: TRBJ2-3
clone size: NA
CDR3 DNA: TGCGCCAGCAGCCGTAGCGGGGGGACTAGCACAGATACGCAGTATTTT
CDR3 protein: CASSRSGGTSTDTQYF

D gene: NA
V gene: TRBV5-1
J gene: TRBJ1-2
clone size: few
CDR3 DNA: TGCGCCAGCAGCCGGGGTCTGAGCTATGGCTACACCTTC
CDR3 protein: CASSRGLSYGYTF

D gene: NA
V gene: TRBV5-1
J gene: TRBJ1-2
clone size: few
CDR3 DNA: TGCGCCAGCAGTCTCTATGGCTACACCTTC
CDR3 protein: CASSLYGYTF

D gene: NA
V gene: TRBV9
J gene: TRBJ1-3
clone size: NA
CDR3 DNA: TGTGCCAGCAGCTACGGGACACATTATCTCTCTGGAAACACCATATATTTT
CDR3 protein: CASSYGTHYLSGNTIYF

D gene: NA
V gene: TRBV14
J gene: TRBJ2-7
clone size: NA
CDR3 DNA: TGTGCCAGCAGCCCGAAGGGGAAGCCTCACTACGAGCAGTACTTC
CDR3 protein: CASSPKGKPHYEQYF

D gene: TRBD2
V gene: TRBV11-3
J gene: TRBJ2-5
clone size: NA
CDR3 DNA: TGTGCCAGACCGGGACTAGCGGGAGAAGAGACCCAGTACTTC
CDR3 protein: CARPGLAGEETQYF